These 16 T cell receptor beta chains originate from one sample sequenced in a study of shared clonotypes between healthy human individuals. CD45RO negativity and positive selection for CCR7 defined naive CD8 cells, a population that excluded terminally differentiated effector memory CD45RA+ cells. TCRdb's copy holds only in-frame clones and misses some; the assay was immunoSEQ multiplex PCR. The sample includes 800,000 to 950,000 clones, 90% to 98% of them seen just once. Material: naive CD8+ T cells sorted from blood. Receptors originate from a young man in good health.

This sequence joins TRBV27 and TRBJ2-3; TRBD2 agrees at 12 bases. The CDR3 covers 18 residues. With 6 bases clipped from V and 0 bases from J, the junction kept 10 bases outside the gene matches. Germline values: CDR1 MNHEY, CDR2 SMNVEV (reference sequence). The CDR3 DNA is TGTGCCAGCAGGACACTAGCGGGAGGCTTTTTTAGCACAGATACGCAGTATTTT. Encoded protein: CASRTLAGGFFSTDTQYF.

The chain uses TRBV7-9 and TRBJ1-1, with unresolved D. This CDR3 has 15 amino acids. Trimming removed 1 base at V and 2 bases at J, with 11 bases between. Germline CDR1 and CDR2: SEHNR and FQNEAQ (reference sequence). For the CDR3, the DNA is TGTGCCAGCAGCTTAGAGGAATATAGTAACACTGAAGCTTTCTTT. Translation gives CASSLEEYSNTEAFF.

The chain employs TRBV28 and TRBJ1-2; 7 positions agree with TRBD1. The V segment lost 5 bases and the J segment 8 bases; nucleotides outside the gene matches: 8. Germline loops: CDR1 MDHEN, CDR2 SYDVKM. The CDR3 sequence is 13 residues long. The DNA of the CDR3 is TGTGCCAGCAGTCGACAGGGCGGGTCCGGCTACACCTTC. Its protein product is CASSRQGGSGYTF.

V gene TRBV27 combines with J gene TRBJ2-1; a possible D gene is TRBD1 (6 bases). The CDR3 totals 14 residues. V was shortened by 6 bases and J by 6 bases, with 15 bases between the two germline ends. Looked up from germline, CDR1 is MNHEY and CDR2 is SMNVEV (reference sequence). The CDR3: CASRSGVLFNEQFF. The CDR3 nucleotides read TGTGCCAGCAGGTCAGGGGTTCTTTTCAATGAGCAGTTCTTC.

This clone was found once. The rearrangement joins TRBV27 to TRBJ2-7; D remains unclear. The CDR3 runs to 15 residues. The V end was cut by 1 base, the J end by 1 base, with 11 bases between. Germline CDR1 is MNHEY and CDR2 is SMNVEV (reference sequence). The CDR3 DNA follows: TGTGCCAGCAGTTTATTCGCTACGCTTTCCTACGAGCAGTACTTC. Its protein product is CASSLFATLSYEQYF.

V gene TRBV6-1 combines with J gene TRBJ2-7, with 9 positions matching TRBD1. The CDR3 covers 14 residues. CDR1 MNHNS and CDR2 SASEGT come from the germline V gene. V trimming: 4 bases; J trimming: 3 bases; junction bases outside the gene matches: 4. The CDR3 reads CASSVGQGNYEQYF. The CDR3, as DNA: TGTGCCAGCAGTGTCGGACAGGGGAACTACGAGCAGTACTTC.

The chain links TRBV5-1 to TRBJ1-1; D perhaps matches TRBD1 (5 bases). V was cut by 0 bases and J by 5 bases, with 11 bases left in between. The length of the CDR3 is 14 residues. CDR1 is SGHRS, CDR2 YFSETQ, per germline. CDR3 sequence reads: CASSLVGGTTEAFF. The CDR3 nucleotides read TGCGCCAGCAGCTTGGTTGGAGGGACGACTGAAGCTTTCTTT. Complete variable domain (other parts from reference TRBV5-1 and TRBJ1-1): KAGVTQTPRYLIKTRGQQVTLSCSPISGHRSVSWYQQTPGQGLQFLFEYFSETQRNKGNFPGRFSGRQFSNSRSEMNVSTLELGDSALYLCASSLVGGTTEAFFGQGTRLTVV.

V is TRBV4-1 and J is TRBJ1-4; D remains ambiguous. Trimming stripped 0 bases from V and 0 bases from J, with 5 bases between. The CDR3 is 15 residues long. CDR1 and CDR2 from the germline V gene are MGHRA and YSYEKL. In DNA, the CDR3 is TGCGCCAGCAGCCAAGAAGGAGCAACTAATGAAAAACTGTTTTTT. Translated: CASSQEGATNEKLFF.

This chain connects TRBV2 to TRBJ2-7; 8 bases are a match to TRBD1. Trimming removed 6 bases from V and 4 bases from J; junction bases left unmatched: 11. CDR1 and CDR2 (germline): SNHLY, FYNNEI. The CDR3 runs 15 residues. CDR3 coding DNA: TGTGCCAGCAGCACGGAGGCAGGGGGCTTGTACGAGCAGTACTTC. It encodes CASSTEAGGLYEQYF.

The gene calls are TRBV9 and TRBJ2-7; 8 positions agree with TRBD1. CDR3 size: 15 residues. Trimming cost V 3 bases and J 2 bases; bases outside gene matches: 7. The germline V gene has CDR1 SGDLS and CDR2 YYNGEE. CDR3 DNA: TGTGCCAGCAGCGAACAGGGACAGGCCACCTACGAGCAGTACTTC. Translation: CASSEQGQATYEQYF. The full variable domain, completed using reference TRBV9 and TRBJ2-7, is DSGVTQTPKHLITATGQRVTLRCSPRSGDLSVYWYQQSLDQGLQFLIQYYNGEERAKGNILERFSAQQFPDLHSELNLSSLELGDSALYFCASSEQGQATYEQYFGPGTRLTVT.

This sequence joins TRBV2 and TRBJ1-1, with D possibly matching TRBD1 (6 bases). Trimming cost V 3 bases and J 1 base, with 9 bases left between them. The germline V gene has CDR1 SNHLY and CDR2 FYNNEI. The CDR3 is made up of 14 amino acids. Here the CDR3 DNA reads TGTGCCAGCAGTGAGGGGGCTTGGAACACTGAAGCTTTCTTT. This translates into CASSEGAWNTEAFF.

The V gene is TRBV2, the J gene TRBJ2-5, with D possibly TRBD1 on 6 matching bases. Germline loops: CDR1 SNHLY, CDR2 FYNNEI. The CDR3 is 14 amino acids. V was shortened by 8 bases and J by 3 bases, with 16 bases between the two germline ends. CDR3: CASVGALRKETQYF. The CDR3 DNA sequence: TGTGCCAGCGTGGGGGCGCTTCGCAAAGAGACCCAGTACTTC.

The V call is TRBV5-1, the J call TRBJ2-7; D not resolved. The CDR3 runs 14 residues. The V gene's germline CDR1 is SGHRS and CDR2 YFSETQ. V lost 1 base and J lost 2, with 10 bases in between. In nucleotides, the CDR3 is TGCGCCAGCAGCTTGATAGACGGTGCCTACGAGCAGTACTTC. Residues: CASSLIDGAYEQYF.

This chain uses TRBV7-2 with TRBJ2-1; TRBD2 matches 7 bases. The V gene end was trimmed by 2 bases and the J gene end by 3 bases; junction bases not matched to a gene: 4. CDR1 is SGHTA and CDR2 is FQGNSA in the germline V gene. CDR3 length: 15 amino acids. In nucleotides, the CDR3 is TGTGCCAGCAGCTTAAATAGCGGGTACTACAATGAGCAGTTCTTC. It specifies CASSLNSGYYNEQFF.

The rearrangement joins TRBV28 to TRBJ2-7, with 7 nucleotides matching TRBD2. The germline CDR1 and CDR2 sequences are MDHEN and SYDVKM. This CDR3 is built from 13 residues. V shed 7 bases, J shed 4 bases, and the junction held 7 bases outside the gene matches. CDR3 protein: CASMGGSRYEQYF. CDR3 nucleotide sequence: TGTGCCAGCATGGGCGGGAGCCGGTACGAGCAGTACTTC. The whole variable domain, filled in from reference TRBV28 and TRBJ2-7, reads DVKVTQSSRYLVKRTGEKVFLECVQDMDHENMFWYRQDPGLGLRLIYFSYDVKMKEKGDIPEGYSVSREKKERFSLILESASTNQTSMYLCASMGGSRYEQYFGPGTRLTVT.

In its sample, this clone was seen a few times. The chain has TRBV27 and TRBJ2-2; TRBD1 might be the D (6 bases). V was pared by 4 bases and J by 4 bases, with 16 bases between. Looked up from germline, CDR1 is MNHEY and CDR2 is SMNVEV (reference sequence). The CDR3 runs to 16 residues. The CDR3, as DNA: TGTGCCAGCAGTTCGTTTAGAACAGGGTCCACCGGGGAGCTGTTTTTT. Residues: CASSSFRTGSTGELFF.